The 22 T cell receptor beta chains below were found in one sample sequenced in a study of OX40 agonist ivuxolimab in advanced cancers. Some clones are missing from TCRdb's copy, which holds only in-frame ones; the method was immunoSEQ multiplex PCR. The data contain approximately 23,000 clones, approximately 86% of them singletons. The sequencing here drew on CD4+ or CD8+ T cells sorted from blood, taken in a trial of the OX40 agonist ivuxolimab. The receptors derive from an adult with an advanced solid tumor such as melanoma, head and neck, liver or kidney cancer.

In this sample, this clone turned up once. The chain uses TRBV19 and TRBJ2-7; TRBD1 matches at 7 bases. CDR1 and CDR2 (germline): LNHDA, SQIVND (reference sequence). This CDR3 has 13 amino acids. The ends lost 4 bases at V and 5 bases at J; junction bases unmatched: 5. The CDR3 protein is CASSSGQENEQYF. CDR3 DNA: TGTGCCAGTAGTAGTGGACAGGAGAACGAGCAGTACTTC.

This sequence joins TRBV4-1 and TRBJ2-2; no clear D. Germline V gives CDR1 MGHRA, CDR2 YSYEKL. V shed 0 bases and J shed 4 bases, with 9 bases lying between them. The CDR3 loop spans 15 amino acids. CDR3 DNA sequence: TGCGCCAGCAGCCAAGAATGGACGGGCACCGGGGAGCTGTTTTTT. The encoded protein is CASSQEWTGTGELFF.

The V call is TRBV4-3, the J call TRBJ1-1; D is ambiguous. Germline lookup yields CDR1 LGHNA and CDR2 YSLEER. CDR3 length equals 17 residues. V was pared by 2 bases and J by 0 bases, with 16 bases between. The CDR3 bases are TGCGCCAGCAGCCAATTCCAATTAGAGGGAGTGAACACTGAAGCTTTCTTT. Amino acids: CASSQFQLEGVNTEAFF.

The chain is built from TRBV19 and TRBJ2-7, with a possible D match to TRBD1 (5 bases). Germline V lookup: CDR1 LNHDA, CDR2 SQIVND (reference sequence). CDR3 length: 11 amino acids. The ends were cut back, 10 bases at V and 4 bases at J, with 11 bases in the middle. CDR3: CATGHGYEQYF. In DNA form, the CDR3 reads TGTGCCACCGGACACGGTTACGAGCAGTACTTC.

The chain links TRBV11-2 to TRBJ1-1, with no clear D. The CDR3 covers 12 residues. The V and J ends lost 1 base and 4 bases respectively, with 4 bases between them. Germline values: CDR1 SGHAT, CDR2 FQNNGV. The CDR3 protein is CASSLGVTEAFF. In DNA, the CDR3 is TGTGCCAGCAGCTTAGGCGTCACTGAAGCTTTCTTT. The variable domain in full, completed from reference TRBV11-2 and TRBJ1-1, reads EAGVAQSPRYKIIEKRQSVAFWCNPISGHATLYWYQQILGQGPKLLIQFQNNGVVDDSQLPKDRFSAERLKGVDSTLKIQPAKLEDSAVYLCASSLGVTEAFFGQGTRLTVV.

In regard to this clone: One end of the junction does not line up with germline, which may come from a read error. This chain connects TRBV5-4 to TRBJ1-1, with 7 bases fitting TRBD1. This CDR3 comprises 16 residues. The V gene's germline CDR1 is SGHNT and CDR2 YYREEE (reference sequence). CDR3 region: CASSIGLGGLNTEAFF. CDR3 DNA: TGTGCCAGCAGCATAGGACTAGGGGGCTTGAATACTGAAGCTTTCTTT.

The chain has TRBV6-5 and TRBJ2-1, with D uncertain. The CDR3 is 11 amino acids. V dropped 2 bases and J dropped 10 bases, with 6 bases sitting between them. Germline V gives CDR1 MNHEY, CDR2 SVGAGI. The CDR3 region has the DNA TGTGCCAGCAGTTACCCGGCAGAGCAGTTCTTC. Protein: CASSYPAEQFF.

V is TRBV27 and J is TRBJ1-2, with 9 bases aligning to TRBD1. This CDR3 is 13 amino acids long. V was clipped by 5 bases and J by 7 bases; unmatched bases: 5. Germline V gene sequence: CDR1 MNHEY, CDR2 SMNVEV (reference sequence). CDR3 DNA: TGTGCCAGCAGTCACGGGGACAGGGTTGGCTACACCTTC. Amino acids: CASSHGDRVGYTF.

The CDR3 protein is CASRSEAGYTF. CDR3 in DNA: TGTGCCAGCAGATCGGAGGCTGGCTACACCTTC. The chain couples TRBV2 to TRBJ1-2; no clear D gene. Germline V gives CDR1 SNHLY, CDR2 FYNNEI. Between the trimmed V and J ends, which lost 6 bases and 7 bases, there was a span of 9 bases. This CDR3 has 11 residues.

This chain joins TRBV14 and TRBJ2-5; the match to TRBD1 covers 8 bases. The V gene end was trimmed by 2 bases and the J gene end by 4 bases; junction bases not matched to a gene: 9. The CDR3 consists of 16 residues. Germline CDR1 SGHDN, CDR2 FVKESK. This chain's CDR3 is CASSQRTGRHRETQYF. CDR3 coding DNA: TGTGCCAGCAGCCAAAGGACAGGGAGGCACCGAGAGACCCAGTACTTC.

V is TRBV6-5 and J is TRBJ2-7; 9 bases align to TRBD2. The length of the CDR3 is 15 residues. Unmatched junction bases numbered 7, after V lost 4 bases and J lost 3 bases. CDR1 MNHEY and CDR2 SVGAGI come from the germline V gene. The CDR3 loop reads CASSFGGRGNYEQYF. CDR3 nucleotide sequence: TGTGCCAGCAGTTTTGGCGGGAGGGGTAACTACGAGCAGTACTTC.

The J gene is TRBJ2-7, the V gene TRBV6-5, with TRBD2 matching 10 bases. CDR3 size: 16 residues. Germline V gene lookup returns CDR1 MNHEY and CDR2 SVGAGI. V lost 0 bases and J lost 4; bases outside the gene matches: 6. CDR3 region: CASSYSQREGPYEQYF. The CDR3 DNA is TGTGCCAGCAGTTACTCCCAGCGGGAGGGCCCTTACGAGCAGTACTTC.

V and J are TRBV9 and TRBJ2-2; the match to TRBD1 covers 9 bases. The germline V gene has CDR1 SGDLS and CDR2 YYNGEE. The CDR3 length is 16 residues. V was clipped by 4 bases and J by 1 base; unmatched bases: 5. CDR3 protein: CASSIPGQGNTGELFF. In nucleotides, the CDR3 is TGTGCCAGCAGCATACCGGGACAGGGGAACACCGGGGAGCTGTTTTTT.

This clone was recorded a few times. J is TRBJ2-1 and V is TRBV19, with D maybe TRBD2 (5 bases). The CDR3 covers 13 residues. Trimming left V 3 bases short and J 6 bases short, with 9 bases between. CDR1 and CDR2 (germline): LNHDA, SQIVND (reference sequence). This CDR3 reads CASSISGGNEQFF. Here the CDR3 DNA reads TGTGCCAGTAGTATTTCAGGAGGCAATGAGCAGTTCTTC.

V and J are TRBV2 and TRBJ2-2; TRBD2 matches at 8 bases. CDR1 is SNHLY, CDR2 FYNNEI, per germline. V shed 6 bases, J shed 4 bases, and the junction held 7 bases outside the gene matches. This CDR3 region has 15 residues. In nucleotides, the CDR3 is TGTGCCAGCAGGAAAGCGGGAGAGCCCACCGGGGAGCTGTTTTTT. Amino acid sequence: CASRKAGEPTGELFF.

The rearrangement joins TRBV7-6 to TRBJ2-5, with D possibly called TRBD1 or TRBD2 (6 bases each). The CDR3 is 16 residues long. The V end was cut by 4 bases, the J end by 5 bases, with 20 bases between. The germline V gene encodes CDR1 SGHVS and CDR2 FNYEAQ. CDR3 loop: CASSSHMGGAGETQYF. The CDR3 nucleotides read TGTGCCAGCAGCTCCCACATGGGGGGCGCGGGGGAGACCCAGTACTTC.

This chain uses TRBV11-2 with TRBJ2-7; the match to TRBD2 covers 9 bases. The CDR3 spans 17 residues. Germline lookup yields CDR1 SGHAT and CDR2 FQNNGV. J lost 4 bases, V lost 2 bases, and 12 bases had no gene match. CDR3 bases: TGTGCCAGCAGCTTAAGGGCGGGAGGGCCTCTGGGGTACGAGCAGTACTTC. It translates to CASSLRAGGPLGYEQYF.

The table lists this clone with a few counts. CDR3 nucleotide sequence: TGTGCCAGTAGTATAGGGATGAACACTGAAGCTTTCTTT. Translation: CASSIGMNTEAFF. The chain links TRBV19 to TRBJ1-1; no reliable D call. Trimming pared 1 base from V and 0 bases from J, leaving 3 bases between. Germline CDR1 reads LNHDA; CDR2 reads SQIVND (reference sequence). This CDR3 contains 13 residues.

The rearrangement uses TRBV2 and TRBJ2-1; D gene unclear. CDR1 SNHLY and CDR2 FYNNEI come from the germline V gene. The CDR3 is 13 amino acids. The ends were cut back, 3 bases at V and 4 bases at J, with 7 bases in the middle. The CDR3 spells CASSDSRYNEQFF. CDR3 sequence (DNA): TGTGCCAGCAGTGATTCCAGATACAATGAGCAGTTCTTC.

In nucleotides, the CDR3 is TGCGCCAGCAGCCGAGGACTAGCGGGAGGTAGCACAGATACGCAGTATTTT. Translation gives CASSRGLAGGSTDTQYF. The chain carries TRBV4-3 and TRBJ2-3; the match to TRBD2 covers 14 bases. With 4 bases clipped from V and 0 bases from J, the junction kept 3 bases outside the gene matches. The CDR3 runs 17 residues. CDR1 is LGHNA, CDR2 YSLEER, per germline.

The rearrangement uses TRBV29-1 and TRBJ2-1, with D possibly matching TRBD2 (6 bases). V gave up 6 bases and J gave up 0 bases, with 15 bases separating them. Germline V gene sequence: CDR1 SQVTM, CDR2 ANQGSEA. The length of the CDR3 is 15 residues. The CDR3 sequence is CSVRGLPGSYNEQFF. In DNA form, the CDR3 reads TGCAGCGTCCGTGGACTACCCGGCTCCTACAATGAGCAGTTCTTC.

This sequence joins TRBV5-4 and TRBJ2-7; a weak D match, TRBD2 (5 bases). Germline V CDR1 and CDR2: SGHNT, YYREEE (reference sequence). The CDR3 length is 14 residues. V lost 4 bases to trimming and J lost 1 base, with 12 bases between them. The CDR3 here is CASSHEGLSYEQYF. The CDR3 nucleotides are TGTGCCAGCAGCCACGAGGGATTGTCCTACGAGCAGTACTTC.